The 30 T cell receptor beta chains in this list originate from one sample, sequenced in a study of blood T cell repertoires in COVID-19 (dated by TCRdb to about 2020). The protocol used for the library was the immunoSEQ multiplex PCR assay. TCRdb obtained this table from immuneACCESS and retained in-frame rearrangements with V and J assigned. These tables miss some clones; where compared with another copy, unresolved V genes account for less than half of the shortfall, and the remainder is unexplained. This sample is represented by hundreds of thousands of clones; around 85% of them were singletons. The ten top clones hold around 9.6% of the sample. The sample was peripheral blood. These receptors originate from an elderly woman with acute or convalescent COVID-19.

The genes are TRBV2 and TRBJ1-5; D remains unclear. There are 15 residues in the CDR3. Germline V gene lookup returns CDR1 SNHLY and CDR2 FYNNEI. Trimming removed 0 bases at V and 4 bases at J, with 10 bases between. The CDR3 coding sequence is TGTGCCAGCAGTGAAGCGGCGACACTTAATCAGCCCCAGCATTTT. The encoded protein is CASSEAATLNQPQHF.

V is TRBV19 and J is TRBJ2-3; TRBD2 agrees at 13 bases. The CDR3 consists of 16 residues. Unmatched junction bases numbered 8, after V lost 5 bases and J lost 6 bases. Germline assignment: CDR1 LNHDA and CDR2 SQIVND (reference sequence). The CDR3 DNA is TGTGCCAGTAGTCGGCGACTAGCGGGGGGAGGGGATACGCAGTATTTT. It translates to CASSRRLAGGGDTQYF.

This clone occurred a few times. V gene TRBV19 combines with J gene TRBJ1-5, with a tentative D call TRBD1 (5 bases). CDR1 is LNHDA, CDR2 SQIVND, per germline (reference sequence). Trimming took 0 bases from V and 2 from J, leaving 11 bases between them. The CDR3 is 16 amino acids. CDR3: CASSIEWQGGNQPQHF. Here the CDR3 DNA reads TGTGCCAGTAGTATAGAATGGCAGGGTGGCAATCAGCCCCAGCATTTT.

This chain links TRBV4-1 with TRBJ1-5; D not certain. Germline V gene sequence: CDR1 MGHRA, CDR2 YSYEKL. This CDR3 is 13 amino acids long. Trimming stripped 2 bases from V and 5 bases from J, with 7 bases between. The CDR3 is CASSQFEDQPQHF. CDR3 in DNA: TGCGCCAGCAGCCAATTCGAGGATCAGCCCCAGCATTTT.

On this clone: One end of the junction varies from germline; a read error may be responsible. The CDR3 DNA is TGTGCCAGCAGTCTACAAGGGACAGGGCACACCGGGGAGCTGCTTTTT. This gives the protein CASSLQGTGHTGELLF. The chain is built from TRBV2 and TRBJ2-2, with TRBD1 identical over 9 bases. Germline assignment: CDR1 SNHLY and CDR2 FYNNEI. There are 16 residues in the CDR3.

The rearrangement links TRBV2 to TRBJ1-5; TRBD1 agrees at 8 bases. Trimming cost V 6 bases and J 5 bases; bases outside gene matches: 3. The germline CDR1 and CDR2 sequences are SNHLY and FYNNEI. The CDR3 contains 13 residues. The CDR3 spells CASRGTGDQPQHF. In nucleotides, the CDR3 is TGTGCCAGCAGGGGGACAGGAGATCAGCCCCAGCATTTT.

J is TRBJ1-1 and V is TRBV7-8, with 7 bases matching TRBD1. Unmatched junction bases numbered 0, after V lost 1 base and J lost 1 base. Looked up from germline, CDR1 is SGHVS and CDR2 is FQNEAQ. The CDR3 covers 14 residues. CDR3 sequence: CASSLGQGNTEAFF. For the CDR3, the DNA is TGTGCCAGCAGCTTAGGACAGGGGAACACTGAAGCTTTCTTT.

The CDR3 bases are TGTGCCAGCTCACCAGGACAGGGGTCCTCAGATACGCAGTATTTT. Protein product: CASSPGQGSSDTQYF. The chain combines TRBV18 with TRBJ2-3; TRBD1 matches 9 bases. The V and J ends lost 2 bases and 4 bases, in that order; junction bases with no gene match: 4. Germline lookup yields CDR1 KGHSH and CDR2 LQKENI. This CDR3 spans 15 amino acids. Based on the CDR3 plus reference TRBV18 and TRBJ2-3, the full variable domain is NAGVMQNPRHLVRRRGQEARLRCSPMKGHSHVYWYRQLPEEGLKFMVYLQKENIIDESGMPKERFSAEFPKEGPSILRIQQVVRGDSAAYFCASSPGQGSSDTQYFGPGTRLTVL.

V and J are TRBV7-3 and TRBJ1-2; tentatively, D is TRBD1 (5 bases). The length of the CDR3 is 14 residues. Germline CDR1 and CDR2: SGHTA and FQGTGA. The germline V and J ends were trimmed by 5 bases and 4 bases, with 14 bases remaining between them. The CDR3 region has the DNA TGTGCCAGCAGCCCAGGCGGGGGGGGCTATGGCTACACCTTC. It yields the protein CASSPGGGGYGYTF.

The J gene is TRBJ1-5, the V gene TRBV11-2; 8 bases are shared with TRBD1. CDR3 length: 14 residues. Germline-derived CDR1 and CDR2 are SGHAT and FQNNGV. Trimming at V came to 3 bases and at J to 6 bases, leaving 4 bases not matched to a gene. The CDR3: CASSFSGTGQPQHF. CDR3 DNA sequence: TGTGCCAGCAGCTTCTCAGGGACAGGTCAGCCCCAGCATTTT.

The chain has TRBV5-1 and TRBJ2-1; D not certain. V was pared by 0 bases and J by 5 bases, with 6 bases between. This CDR3 contains 13 residues. Germline CDR1 SGHRS, CDR2 YFSETQ. CDR3 protein: CASSLDVNNEQFF. The CDR3 DNA is TGCGCCAGCAGCTTGGATGTTAACAATGAGCAGTTCTTC.

The rearrangement uses TRBV7-9 and TRBJ1-4; 8 bases fit TRBD1. V was clipped by 5 bases and J by 4 bases; unmatched bases: 3. The germline gives CDR1 SEHNR, CDR2 FQNEAQ (reference sequence). CDR3 length equals 14 residues. DNA of the CDR3: TGTGCCAGCAGCCACGACAGGGGTAATGAAAAACTGTTTTTT. Translation: CASSHDRGNEKLFF.

The rearrangement joins TRBV15 to TRBJ1-6; 8 nucleotides line up with TRBD1. The CDR3 loop spans 17 amino acids. The V gene end was trimmed by 2 bases and the J gene end by 0 bases; junction bases not matched to a gene: 3. Germline V gene data show CDR1 as LNHNV and CDR2 as YYDKDF (reference sequence). Here the CDR3 reads CATSRRQGSSYNSPLHF. DNA for the CDR3: TGTGCCACCAGCAGAAGACAGGGGAGCTCCTATAATTCACCCCTCCACTTT.

This clone has only a few counts. The chain employs TRBV6-1 and TRBJ1-6; no firm D call. The CDR3 covers 16 residues. The ends were cut back, 1 base at V and 5 bases at J, with 12 bases in the middle. The germline CDR1 and CDR2 sequences are MNHNS and SASEGT. CDR3 loop: CASSEGAGNHNSPLHF. The CDR3 region has the DNA TGTGCCAGCAGTGAAGGGGCCGGGAACCATAATTCACCCCTCCACTTT.

This chain uses TRBV3-1 (or the pseudogene TRBV3-2) with TRBJ2-3, with 11 bases aligning to TRBD2. This CDR3 contains 16 residues. Trimming at V came to 2 bases and at J to 3 bases, leaving 4 bases not matched to a gene. Per germline, CDR1 LGHDT and CDR2 YNNKEL (reference sequence). CDR3 DNA: TGTGCCAGCAGCCAAACTAGCGGGGGTGGGACAGATACGCAGTATTTT. It translates to CASSQTSGGGTDTQYF.

This chain uses TRBV4-2 with TRBJ1-3, with D possibly being TRBD1 (5 bases). Germline CDR1 reads LGHNA; CDR2 reads YNFKEQ. Trimming cost V 3 bases and J 0 bases, with 15 bases left between them. The CDR3 spans 17 residues. Written as DNA, the CDR3 is TGTGCCAGCAGCCAGGGGCCGGGGGGGGGCTCTGGAAACACCATATATTTT. It codes for CASSQGPGGGSGNTIYF.

The chain recombines TRBV5-1 with TRBJ2-3; D may be TRBD1 (6 bases). The CDR3 extends over 13 amino acids. Germline V gene sequence: CDR1 SGHRS, CDR2 YFSETQ. Trimming cost V 1 base and J 4 bases, with 7 bases left between them. The CDR3 nucleotides read TGCGCCAGCAGCTTGACAGGGTCAGATACGCAGTATTTT. This encodes CASSLTGSDTQYF.

V and J are TRBV28 and TRBJ1-1; 7 nucleotides align to TRBD1. The J segment lost 1 base and the V segment lost 7 bases, leaving 9 bases of the junction unmatched. From germline, CDR1 is MDHEN and CDR2 SYDVKM. The CDR3 length is 15 residues. CDR3 amino acids: CASTGGGKGNTEAFF. The DNA of the CDR3 is TGTGCCAGCACCGGAGGGGGCAAAGGGAACACTGAAGCTTTCTTT.

The rearrangement joins TRBV2 to TRBJ1-2; D perhaps matches TRBD1 (5 bases). Germline V gene sequence: CDR1 SNHLY, CDR2 FYNNEI. The ends were cut back, 3 bases at V and 0 bases at J, with 11 bases in the middle. The CDR3 contains 15 residues. CDR3 protein: CASSEGHPPNYGYTF. Here the CDR3 DNA reads TGTGCCAGCAGTGAGGGGCACCCACCTAACTATGGCTACACCTTC.

This rearrangement joins TRBV18 to TRBJ1-2; D gene unclear. With 3 bases removed from V and 3 bases from J, the gap between germline ends came to 8 bases. CDR1 and CDR2 (germline): KGHSH, LQKENI. CDR3 length: 13 residues. In DNA form, the CDR3 reads TGTGCCAGCTCACCGGTGGAGGACTATGGCTACACCTTC. This encodes CASSPVEDYGYTF. Complete variable domain (other parts from reference TRBV18 and TRBJ1-2): NAGVMQNPRHLVRRRGQEARLRCSPMKGHSHVYWYRQLPEEGLKFMVYLQKENIIDESGMPKERFSAEFPKEGPSILRIQQVVRGDSAAYFCASSPVEDYGYTFGSGTRLTVV.

The chain links TRBV18 to TRBJ2-3, with D hard to call. With 2 bases removed from V and 5 bases from J, the gap between germline ends came to 5 bases. The CDR3 extends over 12 amino acids. Germline V gives CDR1 KGHSH, CDR2 LQKENI. DNA of the CDR3: TGTGCCAGCTCACCAGAACAAGATACGCAGTATTTT. Amino acid sequence: CASSPEQDTQYF.

The chain has TRBV5-1 and TRBJ1-2; 11 nucleotides match TRBD1. After removal of 4 bases from V and 8 bases from J, the junction contained 10 bases not matched to a gene. Germline V CDR1 and CDR2: SGHRS, YFSETQ. The CDR3 runs to 15 residues. The CDR3 sequence: CASSAQDRGRAGYTF. The CDR3 DNA reads as TGCGCCAGCAGCGCACAGGACAGGGGGCGCGCGGGCTACACCTTC.

This clone has just a few counts. The chain joins TRBV6-5 to TRBJ1-5; maybe TRBD1 (5 bases). The CDR3 length is 14 residues. The V gene lost 7 bases and the J gene lost 4 bases, with 14 bases spanning the gap. The germline V gene encodes CDR1 MNHEY and CDR2 SVGAGI. CDR3 loop: CASTQQRGNQPQHF. DNA for the CDR3: TGTGCCAGCACCCAACAACGGGGGAATCAGCCCCAGCATTTT.

V gene TRBV4-1 combines with J gene TRBJ2-7; D is possibly TRBD2 (5 bases). CDR1 is MGHRA, CDR2 YSYEKL, per germline. Trimming shortened V by 4 bases and J by 4 bases, and 17 bases separated the two germline ends. The CDR3 spans 15 residues. DNA of the CDR3: TGCGCCAGCAGCCTCGGGGTTTCCGGGGTATACGAGCAGTACTTC. Protein: CASSLGVSGVYEQYF.

This chain joins TRBV7-2 and TRBJ1-3; 8 bases align to TRBD1. Losses at the gene ends were 0 bases for V and 3 bases for J; bases not matched to a gene: 4. Germline lookup yields CDR1 SGHTA and CDR2 FQGNSA. This CDR3 contains 16 residues. The CDR3 region has the DNA TGTGCCAGCAGCTTAGCGGCAGGGGGCTATGGAAACACCATATATTTT. This gives the protein CASSLAAGGYGNTIYF.

The chain recombines TRBV9 with TRBJ2-7; no reliable D call. V was cut by 4 bases and J by 1 base, with 18 bases left in between. The CDR3 runs to 16 residues. CDR1 and CDR2 from the germline V gene are SGDLS and YYNGEE. CDR3 DNA: TGTGCCAGCAGCCCGTTTCCGAACCAGATATCCTACGAGCAGTACTTC. Amino acids: CASSPFPNQISYEQYF.

The rearrangement uses TRBV9 and TRBJ2-3, with D maybe TRBD2 (7 bases). The CDR3 loop spans 17 amino acids. The germline gives CDR1 SGDLS, CDR2 YYNGEE. The V end lost 4 bases, the J end lost 3 bases, and 21 bases lay between the germline ends. The CDR3 nucleotides read TGTGCCAGCAGCCCCAACCCCCAAGGGGGGGGGACAGATACGCAGTATTTT. As protein: CASSPNPQGGGTDTQYF.

The chain is built from TRBV7-3 and TRBJ2-7, with TRBD1 identical over 7 bases. The length of the CDR3 is 13 residues. Losses at the gene ends were 3 bases for V and 3 bases for J; bases not matched to a gene: 2. The germline CDR1 and CDR2 sequences are SGHTA and FQGTGA. CDR3: CASSLSGGYEQYF. The CDR3 region has the DNA TGTGCCAGCAGCTTGTCAGGGGGCTACGAGCAGTACTTC. The full variable domain, with the rest looked up from reference TRBV7-3 and TRBJ2-7, is GAGVSQTPSNKVTEKGKYVELRCDPISGHTALYWYRQSLGQGPEFLIYFQGTGAADDSGLPNDRFFAVRPEGSVSTLKIQRTERGDSAVYLCASSLSGGYEQYFGPGTRLTVT.

The chain joins TRBV18 to TRBJ1-4, with D uncertain. The CDR3 totals 18 residues. The V and J ends lost 2 bases and 7 bases respectively, with 23 bases between them. In germline, CDR1 is KGHSH, CDR2 LQKENI. CDR3 residues: CASSPEYASQVSGEKLFF. The CDR3 DNA follows: TGTGCCAGCTCACCAGAATACGCCAGCCAAGTCTCGGGTGAAAAACTGTTTTTT.

The rearrangement joins TRBV18 to TRBJ1-4; possible D gene TRBD1, 6 bases. Deletions cut 3 bases from V and 6 bases from J, with 8 bases between. The CDR3 contains 13 residues. Germline CDR1 and CDR2: KGHSH and LQKENI. The CDR3 sequence: CASSPRGDEKLFF. For the CDR3, the DNA is TGTGCCAGCTCACCCAGGGGAGATGAAAAACTGTTTTTT.